The T cell receptor beta chain described here comes from a study of T cell responses to AZD1222 COVID-19 vaccine. Study-wide points: The study found Spike-specific TCR breadth and depth rose after two AZD1222 doses. Seropositive status at baseline applied to only six AZD1222 recipients. White British ancestry dominated among donors, who included more females, and clonal diversity was possibly underestimated.

Trimming cost V 4 bases and J 6 bases; bases outside gene matches: 5. Germline CDR1 is SEHNR and CDR2 is FQNEAQ (reference sequence). The CDR3 loop spans 13 amino acids. Assay used: immunoSEQ multiplex PCR; TCRdb lists only in-frame clones, some missing. This table holds about 95,000 clones, less than 90% found once. On this clone: Its antigen is unidentified.

This sample comprised peripheral blood, obtained on day 0 of AZD1222 vaccination. V usage is TRBV7-9 and J usage is TRBJ2-7, with 8 bases lining up with TRBD1. The sequence derives from an adult in good health. The CDR3 coding sequence is TGTGCCAGCAGCTCCCGAACAGGGGGCGAGCAGTACTTC. This encodes CASSSRTGGEQYF.